The 30 T cell receptor beta chains below come from one sample, sequenced in a study of graft-versus-host responses after intestinal transplantation (dated by TCRdb to the early 2020s). The time point label for this specimen denotes: cells obtained before transplantation from donor or recipient. The library was made by the immunoSEQ multiplex PCR assay. In its TCRdb copy, this immuneACCESS table keeps in-frame sequences only and misses some clones. Where compared with another copy, unresolved V genes explain less than half of these, and the others have no known cause. Within this sample are about 19,000 clones, with about 40% of them counted one time only. The ten largest clones capture about 2% of the sample. The sequencing here drew on alloreactive CD4+ T cells from a mixed lymphocyte reaction culture, taken before transplantation. The intended sense of this specimen's cell subset or site label: CFSE-low proliferating T cells sorted from roughly six-day pre-transplant mixed lymphocyte reaction (GvH or HvG direction). These TCRs come from a human patient who was an organ donor for intestinal transplantation.

For the CDR3, the DNA is TGTGCCAGCAGCGTATTACAGGACTATGGCTACACCTTC. Protein product: CASSVLQDYGYTF. This chain connects TRBV9 to TRBJ1-2, with D perhaps TRBD1 (5 bases). The CDR3 spans 13 residues. V was cut by 1 base and J by 3 bases, with 7 bases left in between. The germline V gene has CDR1 SGDLS and CDR2 YYNGEE.

Judged by abundance, this clone is medium-sized. CDR3 nucleotide sequence: TGCGCCAGCAGCTGGGACAGCTATGGCTACACCTTC. It encodes CASSWDSYGYTF. This chain links TRBV5-1 with TRBJ1-2; 7 bases are a match to TRBD1. Germline V gene data show CDR1 as SGHRS and CDR2 as YFSETQ. This CDR3 is built from 12 residues. The V gene end was trimmed by 3 bases and the J gene end by 4 bases; junction bases not matched to a gene: 0. The whole variable domain, remainder taken from reference TRBV5-1 and TRBJ1-2, is KAGVTQTPRYLIKTRGQQVTLSCSPISGHRSVSWYQQTPGQGLQFLFEYFSETQRNKGNFPGRFSGRQFSNSRSEMNVSTLELGDSALYLCASSWDSYGYTFGSGTRLTVV.

The table lists this clone with a few counts. This chain joins TRBV28 and TRBJ2-1, with 11 bases matching TRBD2. The CDR3 sequence is 17 residues long. J lost 2 bases, V lost 9 bases, and 12 bases had no gene match. Germline V gene sequence: CDR1 MDHEN, CDR2 SYDVKM. This chain's CDR3 is CASTPVGLAATYNEQFF. In DNA, the CDR3 is TGTGCCAGTACCCCCGTGGGACTAGCGGCAACCTACAATGAGCAGTTCTTC.

This clone came up a few times. V usage is TRBV18 and J usage is TRBJ2-5; D might be TRBD1 (6 bases). V was cut by 6 bases and J by 4 bases, with 21 bases left in between. This CDR3 comprises 16 residues. Germline-derived CDR1 and CDR2 are KGHSH and LQKENI. CDR3 sequence: CASSPDMGVRGETQYF. CDR3 coding DNA: TGTGCCAGCTCCCCGGACATGGGGGTCAGGGGAGAGACCCAGTACTTC.

Only a few counts were recorded for this clone. This chain connects TRBV7-9 to TRBJ1-2; 8 nucleotides align to TRBD1. The CDR3 is 15 amino acids. V shed 3 bases and J 4 bases; nucleotides not matched to a gene: 7. Looked up from germline, CDR1 is SEHNR and CDR2 is FQNEAQ (reference sequence). DNA for the CDR3: TGTGCCAGCAGCTTGGGTACAGGGGGTGGCTATGGCTACACCTTC. Translated, it gives CASSLGTGGGYGYTF.

This clone has a handful of counts. The chain uses TRBV11-2 and TRBJ2-5; D might be TRBD1 (6 bases). Germline lookup yields CDR1 SGHAT and CDR2 FQNNGV. The CDR3 runs to 15 residues. With 5 bases removed from V and 1 base from J, the gap between germline ends came to 14 bases. The CDR3 sequence: CASSRSRGLQETQYF. For the CDR3, the DNA is TGTGCCAGCAGCCGGAGCAGGGGCCTCCAAGAGACCCAGTACTTC.

Within the sample, this clone is medium-sized (0.01 to 0.1%). The rearrangement joins TRBV7-9 to TRBJ1-3; a possible D gene is TRBD1 (5 bases). V lost 5 bases and J 0 bases, leaving 17 bases between the germline ends. Germline V gene data show CDR1 as SEHNR and CDR2 as FQNEAQ (reference sequence). The CDR3 sequence is 17 residues long. In DNA, the CDR3 is TGTGCCAGCAGCAGGGGACTGCCTGGGGCCTCTGGAAACACCATATATTTT. It encodes CASSRGLPGASGNTIYF.

This chain links TRBV5-4 with TRBJ1-1; D is unclear. Per the germline V gene, CDR1 is SGHNT and CDR2 is YYREEE (reference sequence). The CDR3 runs to 13 residues. V lost 1 base, J lost 1 base, and 5 bases lay in between. CDR3 DNA: TGTGCCAGCAGCTTGCCGTGGAACACTGAAGCTTTCTTT. Protein sequence: CASSLPWNTEAFF.

The chain combines TRBV18 with TRBJ2-3; TRBD2 aligns across 9 bases. The length of the CDR3 is 14 residues. The germline gives CDR1 KGHSH, CDR2 LQKENI. V was pared by 3 bases and J by 2 bases, with 0 bases of the junction left unmatched. The CDR3 loop is CASSPGLATDTQYF. The CDR3 DNA reads as TGTGCCAGCTCACCGGGACTAGCCACAGATACGCAGTATTTT.

The genes are TRBV6-1 and TRBJ1-3; possibly TRBD1 for D (5 bases). The CDR3 runs 14 residues. V was shortened by 11 bases and J by 0 bases, with 14 bases between the two germline ends. Germline V lookup: CDR1 MNHNS, CDR2 SASEGT. The CDR3 coding sequence is TGTGCCTCGGGACGTCCAGCCTCTGGAAACACCATATATTTT. It encodes CASGRPASGNTIYF.

This clone has just a few counts. This rearrangement joins TRBV7-9 to TRBJ1-5; the D is unclear. The CDR3 covers 15 residues. Germline loops: CDR1 SEHNR, CDR2 FQNEAQ (reference sequence). V was cut by 1 base and J by 0 bases, with 7 bases left in between. This CDR3 reads CASSLGADSNQPQHF. CDR3 in DNA: TGTGCCAGCAGCTTAGGAGCAGATAGCAATCAGCCCCAGCATTTT.

This chain links TRBV28 with TRBJ1-2; maybe TRBD1 (5 bases). V was pared by 6 bases and J by 9 bases, with 20 bases between. The length of the CDR3 is 14 residues. Germline CDR1 reads MDHEN; CDR2 reads SYDVKM. The CDR3 DNA sequence: TGTGCCAGCAGCCCCCGCAGTGTGTTGGGGCGCTACACCTTC. Its translation is CASSPRSVLGRYTF.

The chain has TRBV6-6 and TRBJ2-1, with D perhaps TRBD1 or TRBD2 (6 bases each). V was shortened by 1 base and J by 5 bases, with 15 bases between the two germline ends. This CDR3 contains 16 residues. The germline V gene encodes CDR1 MNHNY and CDR2 SVGAGI (reference sequence). The CDR3 protein is CASSYLGGRGDNEQFF. CDR3 coding DNA: TGTGCCAGCAGTTACTTGGGGGGTAGGGGGGACAATGAGCAGTTCTTC.

The chain combines TRBV7-9 with TRBJ2-5; D is uncertain. Germline CDR1 and CDR2: SEHNR and FQNEAQ (reference sequence). Trimming cost V 7 bases and J 3 bases, with 6 bases left between them. CDR3 size: 11 residues. CDR3 sequence: CASTLEETQYF. CDR3 DNA: TGTGCCAGCACCCTGGAAGAGACCCAGTACTTC. The entire variable domain, with the rest obtained from reference TRBV7-9 and TRBJ2-5, is as follows: DTGVSQNPRHKITKRGQNVTFRCDPISEHNRLYWYRQTLGQGPEFLTYFQNEAQLEKSRLLSDRFSAERPKGSFSTLEIQRTEQGDSAMYLCASTLEETQYFGPGTRLLVL.

This clone has just a few counts. The chain has TRBV4-3 and TRBJ1-2; D unresolved. V gave up 4 bases and J gave up 2 bases, with 11 bases separating them. Germline V lookup: CDR1 LGHNA, CDR2 YSLEER. The CDR3 totals 14 residues. The DNA of the CDR3 is TGCGCCAGCAGCCCCAGTTATGGGAACTATGGCTACACCTTC. Amino acids: CASSPSYGNYGYTF.

The rearrangement uses TRBV4-1 and TRBJ2-6; tentative D call: TRBD2 (6 bases). The germline gives CDR1 MGHRA, CDR2 YSYEKL. The CDR3 length is 16 residues. Trimming took off 1 base at V and 2 bases at J, with 9 bases between the two ends. The DNA for the CDR3 is TGCGCCAGCAGCCAAGTGGGGGGAGCTGGGGCCAACGTCCTGACTTTC. It is translated as CASSQVGGAGANVLTF.

The genes are TRBV27 and TRBJ2-1, with 11 bases aligning to TRBD1. The CDR3 is 15 amino acids. Germline-derived CDR1 and CDR2 are MNHEY and SMNVEV (reference sequence). V dropped 7 bases and J dropped 6; count of bases not matched to a gene: 8. CDR3 region: CASTPGQGAVNEQFF. In DNA, the CDR3 is TGTGCCAGCACCCCCGGACAGGGGGCGGTCAATGAGCAGTTCTTC.

The chain employs TRBV27 and TRBJ2-5; D ambiguous. The CDR3 contains 13 residues. V lost 2 bases and J lost 0, with 4 bases in between. The germline gives CDR1 MNHEY, CDR2 SMNVEV (reference sequence). This CDR3 reads CASSLRHQETQYF. CDR3 coding DNA: TGTGCCAGCAGTTTAAGACACCAAGAGACCCAGTACTTC.

Only a few counts were recorded for this clone. The chain employs TRBV18 and TRBJ1-2, with D unresolved. Trimming removed 2 bases at V and 4 bases at J, with 5 bases between. Germline V gives CDR1 KGHSH, CDR2 LQKENI. CDR3 size: 12 residues. The CDR3 sequence is CASSPIGYGYTF. CDR3 coding DNA: TGTGCCAGCTCACCAATTGGCTATGGCTACACCTTC.

The rearrangement links TRBV7-2 to TRBJ2-5; D call uncertain. V dropped 2 bases and J dropped 5 bases, with 12 bases sitting between them. CDR3 size: 14 residues. CDR1 and CDR2 (germline): SGHTA, FQGNSA. The CDR3 region is CASSLFPHLETQYF. In DNA form, the CDR3 reads TGTGCCAGCAGCTTATTTCCACATCTGGAGACCCAGTACTTC.

The J gene is TRBJ2-3, the V gene TRBV28, with TRBD2 identical over 15 bases. V shed 6 bases, J shed 4 bases, and the junction held 8 bases outside the gene matches. The CDR3 is 17 residues long. Germline CDR1 MDHEN, CDR2 SYDVKM. The CDR3 loop is CASRHPGLAGGADTQYF. The DNA for the CDR3 is TGTGCCAGCAGACACCCGGGACTAGCGGGAGGCGCAGATACGCAGTATTTT.

The chain joins TRBV5-1 to TRBJ2-1; 9 bases align to TRBD2. Per the germline V gene, CDR1 is SGHRS and CDR2 is YFSETQ. J lost 2 bases, V lost 4 bases, and 10 bases had no gene match. This CDR3 contains 17 residues. The CDR3 sequence: CASSPVSSGSPYNEQFF. The DNA for the CDR3 is TGCGCCAGCAGCCCCGTTAGTAGCGGGAGTCCCTACAATGAGCAGTTCTTC.

The chain uses TRBV14 and TRBJ2-7; a weak D match, TRBD2 (6 bases). This CDR3 is 13 amino acids long. Germline-derived CDR1 and CDR2 are SGHDN and FVKESK. Trimming took off 3 bases at V and 3 bases at J, with 9 bases between the two ends. The CDR3 region is CASSHWDFYEQYF. The CDR3 region has the DNA TGTGCCAGCAGCCATTGGGACTTCTACGAGCAGTACTTC.

The chain has TRBV6-6 and TRBJ1-5, with 7 nucleotides matching TRBD1. The germline CDR1 and CDR2 sequences are MNHNY and SVGAGI (reference sequence). Trimming at V came to 4 bases and at J to 2 bases, leaving 2 bases not matched to a gene. This CDR3 has 14 amino acids. The CDR3 loop reads CASSSQGGNQPQHF. The DNA for the CDR3 is TGTGCCAGCAGTTCCCAGGGGGGCAATCAGCCCCAGCATTTT.

The rearrangement joins TRBV7-2 to TRBJ1-2; D uncertain. V gave up 3 bases and J gave up 4 bases, with 9 bases separating them. CDR3 length equals 13 residues. CDR1 SGHTA and CDR2 FQGNSA come from the germline V gene. The CDR3 loop reads CASSLTDTYGYTF. The CDR3 DNA is TGTGCCAGCAGCTTGACGGATACCTATGGCTACACCTTC.

The gene calls are TRBV7-2 and TRBJ1-1; D gene unclear. Trimming shortened V by 4 bases and J by 3 bases, and 12 bases separated the two germline ends. The CDR3 covers 14 residues. CDR1 and CDR2 from the germline V gene are SGHTA and FQGNSA. CDR3 DNA: TGTGCCAGCAGCTGGAGGCGGCAGGACACTGAAGCTTTCTTT. It codes for CASSWRRQDTEAFF.

Only one count was recorded for this clone. CDR3 sequence: CAWGDYEQYF. The CDR3, as DNA: TGTGCCTGGGGAGACTACGAGCAGTACTTC. The chain uses TRBV30 and TRBJ2-7; no definite D call. The CDR3 sequence is 10 residues long. Trimming took off 5 bases at V and 3 bases at J, with 5 bases between the two ends. The V gene's germline CDR1 is GTSNPN and CDR2 SVGIG (reference sequence).

This clone turned up a few times. The J gene is TRBJ2-7, the V gene TRBV5-6; 7 bases line up with TRBD2. There are 16 residues in the CDR3. Germline V CDR1 and CDR2: SGHDT, YYEEEE. After removal of 0 bases from V and 2 bases from J, the junction contained 8 bases not matched to a gene. The CDR3 loop reads CASSLEGGTNPYEQYF. CDR3 DNA sequence: TGTGCCAGCAGCTTGGAAGGCGGGACTAACCCCTACGAGCAGTACTTC.

This clone was seen more than once but under ten times. The chain recombines TRBV7-8 with TRBJ2-5; 14 positions match TRBD2. V was clipped by 0 bases and J by 6 bases; unmatched bases: 6. This CDR3 comprises 17 residues. Germline-derived CDR1 and CDR2 are SGHVS and FQNEAQ. CDR3 amino acids: CASSLAGTSGSGKTQYF. The CDR3 nucleotides read TGTGCCAGCAGCTTAGCGGGGACTAGCGGGAGTGGGAAGACCCAGTACTTC.

The V call is TRBV7-2, the J call TRBJ1-2; D gene unclear. Germline V gene sequence: CDR1 SGHTA, CDR2 FQGNSA. There are 14 residues in the CDR3. V was trimmed by 3 bases and J by 8 bases, leaving 16 bases between them. The CDR3 nucleotides read TGTGCCAGCAGCTTCGCCACCATCAGCGGAGGCTACACCTTC. Protein sequence: CASSFATISGGYTF.